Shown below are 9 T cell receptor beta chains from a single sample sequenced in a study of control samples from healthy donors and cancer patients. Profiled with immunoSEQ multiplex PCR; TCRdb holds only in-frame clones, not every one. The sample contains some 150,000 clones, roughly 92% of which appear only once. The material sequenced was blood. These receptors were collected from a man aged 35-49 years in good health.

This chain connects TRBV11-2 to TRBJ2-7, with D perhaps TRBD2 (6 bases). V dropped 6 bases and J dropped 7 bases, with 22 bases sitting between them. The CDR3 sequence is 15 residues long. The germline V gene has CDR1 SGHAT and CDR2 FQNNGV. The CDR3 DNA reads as TGTGCCAGCAGGGCTTGGAAGCGGGTGCCGGGGGAGCAGTACTTC. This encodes CASRAWKRVPGEQYF. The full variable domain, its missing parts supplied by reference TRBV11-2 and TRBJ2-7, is EAGVAQSPRYKIIEKRQSVAFWCNPISGHATLYWYQQILGQGPKLLIQFQNNGVVDDSQLPKDRFSAERLKGVDSTLKIQPAKLEDSAVYLCASRAWKRVPGEQYFGPGTRLTVT.

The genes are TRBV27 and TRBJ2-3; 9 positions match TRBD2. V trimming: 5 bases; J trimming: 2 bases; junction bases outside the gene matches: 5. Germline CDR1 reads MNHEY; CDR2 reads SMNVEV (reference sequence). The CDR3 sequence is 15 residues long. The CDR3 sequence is CASSASGVLTDTQYF. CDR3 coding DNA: TGTGCCAGCAGTGCTAGCGGGGTTCTCACAGATACGCAGTATTTT.

The CDR3 region is CASCQTGGTNTEAFF. Here the CDR3 DNA reads TGTGCCAGCTGCCAAACAGGGGGGACGAACACTGAAGCTTTCTTT. V and J are TRBV6-5 and TRBJ1-1; 8 bases map to TRBD1. The CDR3 has 15 amino acids. V lost 8 bases and J lost 1; bases outside the gene matches: 9. Germline assignment: CDR1 MNHEY and CDR2 SVGAGI.

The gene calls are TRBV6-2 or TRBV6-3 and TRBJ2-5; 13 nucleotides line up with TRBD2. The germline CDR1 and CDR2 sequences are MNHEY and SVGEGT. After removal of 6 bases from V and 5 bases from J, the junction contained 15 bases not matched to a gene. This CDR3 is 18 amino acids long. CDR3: CASSGWTSGGLMGETQYF. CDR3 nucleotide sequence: TGTGCCAGCAGCGGATGGACTAGCGGGGGCTTGATGGGGGAGACCCAGTACTTC.

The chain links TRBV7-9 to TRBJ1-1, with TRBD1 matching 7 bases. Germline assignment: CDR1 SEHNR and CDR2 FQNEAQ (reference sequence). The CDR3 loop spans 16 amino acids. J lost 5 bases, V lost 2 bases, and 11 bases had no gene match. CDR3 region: CASSLHHRGGRTEAFF. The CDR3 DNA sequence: TGTGCCAGCAGCTTACATCATAGAGGGGGCCGGACTGAAGCTTTCTTT.

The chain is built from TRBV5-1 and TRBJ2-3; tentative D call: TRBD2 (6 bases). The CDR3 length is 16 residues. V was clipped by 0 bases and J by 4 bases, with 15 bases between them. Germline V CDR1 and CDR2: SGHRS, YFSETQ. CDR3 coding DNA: TGCGCCAGCAGCTTGGGCGGGACTTCTGGGGCAGATACGCAGTATTTT. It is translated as CASSLGGTSGADTQYF. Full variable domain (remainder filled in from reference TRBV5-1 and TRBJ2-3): KAGVTQTPRYLIKTRGQQVTLSCSPISGHRSVSWYQQTPGQGLQFLFEYFSETQRNKGNFPGRFSGRQFSNSRSEMNVSTLELGDSALYLCASSLGGTSGADTQYFGPGTRLTVL.

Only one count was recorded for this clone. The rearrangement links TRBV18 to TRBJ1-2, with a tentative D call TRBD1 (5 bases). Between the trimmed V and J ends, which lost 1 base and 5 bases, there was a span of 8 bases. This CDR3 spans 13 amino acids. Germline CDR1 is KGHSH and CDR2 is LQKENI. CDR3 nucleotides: TGTGCCAGCTCACCACAGGGGCGATATGGCTACACCTTC. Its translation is CASSPQGRYGYTF.

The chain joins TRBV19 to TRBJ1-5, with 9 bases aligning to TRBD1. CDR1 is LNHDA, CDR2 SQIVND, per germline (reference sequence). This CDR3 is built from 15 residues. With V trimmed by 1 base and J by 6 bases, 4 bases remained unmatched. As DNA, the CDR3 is TGTGCCAGTAGTATAGTGGGACAGGGCGCTCAGCCCCAGCATTTT. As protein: CASSIVGQGAQPQHF.

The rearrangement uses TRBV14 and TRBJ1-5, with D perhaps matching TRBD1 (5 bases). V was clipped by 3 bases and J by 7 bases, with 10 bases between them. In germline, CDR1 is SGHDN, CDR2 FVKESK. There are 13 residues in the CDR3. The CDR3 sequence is CASSHGGSQPQHF. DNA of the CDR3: TGTGCCAGCAGCCACGGGGGAAGCCAGCCCCAGCATTTT.